Described below is a single T cell receptor (beta chain) sequence and its context. Antigen specificity is unknown. This CDR3 is built from 12 residues. Looked up from germline, CDR1 is SEHNR and CDR2 is FQNEAQ (reference sequence). The sample comes from a study of monozygotic twins with inflammatory bowel disease. No DNA is given; TCRdb re-called the 5' RACE reads and lists each CDR3 protein once. This sample lists 420,000 or so distinct CDR3 sequences; its ten largest clones have around 2.4%. The study's findings and limits: No single strong signal or clonotype associated with IBD was supported.

The V call is TRBV7-9, the J call TRBJ2-7; TCRdb proposes TRBD2, but this gene call is untestable without DNA. The sample taken for sequencing was blood. The TCR sequence derives from a human donor with ulcerative colitis or Crohn's disease, or a healthy co-twin of an affected twin (not recorded which). Here the CDR3 reads CASSFSPYEQYF. Filled out from reference TRBV7-9 and TRBJ2-7, the complete variable domain reads DTGVSQNPRHKITKRGQNVTFRCDPISEHNRLYWYRQTLGQGPEFLTYFQNEAQLEKSRLLSDRFSAERPKGSFSTLEIQRTEQGDSAMYLCASSFSPYEQYFGPGTRLTVT.